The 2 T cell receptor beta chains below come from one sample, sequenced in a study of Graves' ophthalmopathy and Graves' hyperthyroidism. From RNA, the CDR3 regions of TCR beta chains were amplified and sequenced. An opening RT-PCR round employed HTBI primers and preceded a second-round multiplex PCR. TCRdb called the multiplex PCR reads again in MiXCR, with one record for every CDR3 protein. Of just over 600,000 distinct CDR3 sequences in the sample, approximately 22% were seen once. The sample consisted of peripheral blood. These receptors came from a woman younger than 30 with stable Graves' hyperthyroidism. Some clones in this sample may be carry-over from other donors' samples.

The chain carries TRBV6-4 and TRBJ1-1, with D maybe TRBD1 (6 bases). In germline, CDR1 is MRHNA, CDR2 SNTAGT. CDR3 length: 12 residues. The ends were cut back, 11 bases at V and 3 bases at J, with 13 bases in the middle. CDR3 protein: CARKEGDTEAFF. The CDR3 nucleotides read TGTGCCCGTAAAGAGGGGGACACTGAAGCTTTCTTT.

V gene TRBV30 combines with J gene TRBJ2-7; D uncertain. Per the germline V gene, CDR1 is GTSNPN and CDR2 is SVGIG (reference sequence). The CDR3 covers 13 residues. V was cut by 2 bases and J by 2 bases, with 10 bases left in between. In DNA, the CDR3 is TGTGCCTGGAGTAGGTTTACTGCCTACGAGCAGTACTTC. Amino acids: CAWSRFTAYEQYF.